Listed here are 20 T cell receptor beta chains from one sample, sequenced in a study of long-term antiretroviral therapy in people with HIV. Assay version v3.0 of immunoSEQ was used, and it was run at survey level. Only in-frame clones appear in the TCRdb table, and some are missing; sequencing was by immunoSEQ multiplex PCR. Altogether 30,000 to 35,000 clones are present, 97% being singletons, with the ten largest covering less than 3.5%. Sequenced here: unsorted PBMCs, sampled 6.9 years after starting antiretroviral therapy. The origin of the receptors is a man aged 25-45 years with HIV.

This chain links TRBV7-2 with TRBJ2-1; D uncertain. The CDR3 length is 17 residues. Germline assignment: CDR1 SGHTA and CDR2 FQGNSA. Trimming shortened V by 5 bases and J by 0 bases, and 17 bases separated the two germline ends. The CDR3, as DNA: TGTGCCAGCAGCGCGATAACCTCAGGAAGCTCCTACAATGAGCAGTTCTTC. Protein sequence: CASSAITSGSSYNEQFF.

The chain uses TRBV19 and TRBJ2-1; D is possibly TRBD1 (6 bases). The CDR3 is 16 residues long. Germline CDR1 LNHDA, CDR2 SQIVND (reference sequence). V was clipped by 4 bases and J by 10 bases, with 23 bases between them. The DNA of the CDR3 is TGTGCCAGTAGTACAACAGGGCTGGAGAATGCAGGGGAGCAGTTCTTC. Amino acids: CASSTTGLENAGEQFF.

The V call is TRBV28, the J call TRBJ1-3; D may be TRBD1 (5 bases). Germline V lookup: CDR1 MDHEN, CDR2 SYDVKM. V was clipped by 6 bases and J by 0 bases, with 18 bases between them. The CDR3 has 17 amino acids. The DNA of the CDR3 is TGTGCCAGCAGCCCGATAACGGGGCACGGCTCTGGAAACACCATATATTTT. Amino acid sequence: CASSPITGHGSGNTIYF.

The CDR3, as DNA: TGTGCCAGCAGCTTGGCCGGGAGACAGGGTCGGGTGGCTTTCTTT. This codes for CASSLAGRQGRVAFF. This rearrangement joins TRBV5-8 to TRBJ1-1; TRBD1 matches 7 bases. There are 15 residues in the CDR3. Germline V gives CDR1 SGHTS, CDR2 YDEGEE. V trimming: 0 bases; J trimming: 11 bases; junction bases outside the gene matches: 13.

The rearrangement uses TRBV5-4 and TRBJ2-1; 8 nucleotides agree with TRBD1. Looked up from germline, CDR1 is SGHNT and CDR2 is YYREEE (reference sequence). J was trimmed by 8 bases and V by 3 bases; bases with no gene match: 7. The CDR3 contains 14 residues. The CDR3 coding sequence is TGTGCCAGCAGCTCTTCGGGACAGGTTGATGAGCAGTTCTTC. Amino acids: CASSSSGQVDEQFF.

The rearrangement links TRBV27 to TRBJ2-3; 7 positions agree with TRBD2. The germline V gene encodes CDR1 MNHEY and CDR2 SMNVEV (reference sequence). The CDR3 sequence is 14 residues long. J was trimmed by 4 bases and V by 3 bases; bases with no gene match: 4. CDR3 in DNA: TGTGCCAGCAGTTTCGGGAGGTTGGCAGATACGCAGTATTTT. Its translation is CASSFGRLADTQYF.

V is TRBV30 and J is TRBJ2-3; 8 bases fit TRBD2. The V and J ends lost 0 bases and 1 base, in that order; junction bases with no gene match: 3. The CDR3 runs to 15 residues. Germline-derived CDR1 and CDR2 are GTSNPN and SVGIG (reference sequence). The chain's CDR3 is CAWSVQTSGTDTQYF. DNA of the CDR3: TGTGCCTGGAGTGTACAGACTAGCGGCACAGATACGCAGTATTTT.

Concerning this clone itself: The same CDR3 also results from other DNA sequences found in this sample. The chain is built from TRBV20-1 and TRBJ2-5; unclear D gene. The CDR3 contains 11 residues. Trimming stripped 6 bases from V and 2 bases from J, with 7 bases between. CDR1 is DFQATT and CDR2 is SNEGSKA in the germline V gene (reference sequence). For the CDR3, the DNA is TGCAGTGCCCAGTTTCAAGAGACCCAGTACTTC. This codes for CSAQFQETQYF.

The CDR3 protein is CASSRGSPNKAQYF. In DNA, the CDR3 is TGTGCCAGCAGCCGGGGGTCCCCGAATAAAGCGCAGTACTTC. V is TRBV5-6 and J is TRBJ2-7; possibly TRBD2 for D (6 bases). V was cut by 4 bases and J by 9 bases, with 20 bases left in between. The CDR3 length is 14 residues. Germline V gives CDR1 SGHDT, CDR2 YYEEEE.

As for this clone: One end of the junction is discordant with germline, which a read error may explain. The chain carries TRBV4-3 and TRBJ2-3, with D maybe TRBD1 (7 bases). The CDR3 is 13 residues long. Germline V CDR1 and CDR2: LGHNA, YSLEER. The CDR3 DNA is TGCGCCTGCAGGGGGGCCCCCCAGAATACGCAGTATTTT. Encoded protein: CACRGAPQNTQYF.

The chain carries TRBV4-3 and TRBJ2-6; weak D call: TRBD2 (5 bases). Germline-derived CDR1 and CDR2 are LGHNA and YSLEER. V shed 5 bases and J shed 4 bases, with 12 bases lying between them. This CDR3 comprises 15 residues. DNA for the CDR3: TGCGCCAGCAGCGGTCCGGCGGGCGGGGCCAACGTCCTGACTTTC. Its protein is CASSGPAGGANVLTF.

In DNA, the CDR3 is TGTGCCAGCAGCGTAACGGGGACTAGCGGGAGTGGTCAGTTCTTC. Translation gives CASSVTGTSGSGQFF. The V gene is TRBV9, the J gene TRBJ2-1; 14 bases map to TRBD2. V trimming: 1 base; J trimming: 13 bases; junction bases outside the gene matches: 7. This CDR3 has 15 residues. Germline CDR1 and CDR2: SGDLS and YYNGEE.

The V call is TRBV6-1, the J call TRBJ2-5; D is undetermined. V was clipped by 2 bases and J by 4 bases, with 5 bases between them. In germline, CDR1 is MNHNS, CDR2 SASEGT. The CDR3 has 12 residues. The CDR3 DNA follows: TGTGCCAGCAGTGAAATCGGAGAGACCCAGTACTTC. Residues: CASSEIGETQYF.

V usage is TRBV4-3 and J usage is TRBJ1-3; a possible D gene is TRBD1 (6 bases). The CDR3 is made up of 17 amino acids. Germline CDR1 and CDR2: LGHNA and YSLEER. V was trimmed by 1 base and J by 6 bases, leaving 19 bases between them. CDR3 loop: CASSQGHGGGLENTIYF. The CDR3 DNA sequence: TGCGCCAGCAGCCAAGGCCATGGGGGGGGCCTTGAAAACACCATATATTTT.

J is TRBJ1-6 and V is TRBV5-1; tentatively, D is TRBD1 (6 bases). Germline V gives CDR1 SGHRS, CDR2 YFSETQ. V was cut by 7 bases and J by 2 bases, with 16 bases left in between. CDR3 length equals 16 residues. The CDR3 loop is CASGTTAGAYNSPLHF. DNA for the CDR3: TGCGCCAGCGGGACAACGGCCGGAGCCTATAATTCACCCCTCCACTTT. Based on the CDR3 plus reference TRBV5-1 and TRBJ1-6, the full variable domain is KAGVTQTPRYLIKTRGQQVTLSCSPISGHRSVSWYQQTPGQGLQFLFEYFSETQRNKGNFPGRFSGRQFSNSRSEMNVSTLELGDSALYLCASGTTAGAYNSPLHFGNGTRLTVT.

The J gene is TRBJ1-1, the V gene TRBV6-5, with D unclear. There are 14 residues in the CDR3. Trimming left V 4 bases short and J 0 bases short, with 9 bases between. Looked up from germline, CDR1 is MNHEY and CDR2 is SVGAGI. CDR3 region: CASSSSAVNTEAFF. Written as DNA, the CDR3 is TGTGCCAGCAGTTCCTCGGCCGTGAACACTGAAGCTTTCTTT.

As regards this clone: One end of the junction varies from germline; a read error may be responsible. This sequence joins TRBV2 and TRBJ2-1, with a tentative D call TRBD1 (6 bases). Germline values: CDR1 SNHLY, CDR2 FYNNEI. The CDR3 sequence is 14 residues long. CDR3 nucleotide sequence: TGTGCCAGCACTGAACAGGGACCCAGCAATGAGCAGTTCTTC. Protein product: CASTEQGPSNEQFF.

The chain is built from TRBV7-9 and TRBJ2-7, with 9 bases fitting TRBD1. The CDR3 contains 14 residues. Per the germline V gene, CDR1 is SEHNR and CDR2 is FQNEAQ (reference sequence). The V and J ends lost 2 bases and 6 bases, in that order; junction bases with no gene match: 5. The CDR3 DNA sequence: TGTGCCAGCAGCTTAACCGGGACAGGGCGCGAGCAGTACTTC. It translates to CASSLTGTGREQYF.

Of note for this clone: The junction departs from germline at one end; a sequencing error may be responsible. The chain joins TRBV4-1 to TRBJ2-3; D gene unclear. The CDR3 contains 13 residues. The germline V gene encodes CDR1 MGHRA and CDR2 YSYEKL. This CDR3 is CASSQAGSPRPNF. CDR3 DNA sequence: TGCGCCAGCAGCCAAGCGGGCAGCCCCCGACCCAATTTT.

CDR3 amino acids: CATSREDTRIGYTF. CDR3 nucleotides: TGTGCCACCAGCAGGGAGGACACCCGGATTGGCTACACCTTC. This chain links TRBV15 with TRBJ1-2; the D gene is possibly TRBD1 (5 bases). Germline-derived CDR1 and CDR2 are LNHNV and YYDKDF (reference sequence). Trimming left V 3 bases short and J 7 bases short, with 15 bases between. The CDR3 is 14 amino acids.